The 19 T cell receptor beta chains below come from one sample, sequenced in a study of blood T cell repertoires in COVID-19. Libraries were prepared by immunoSEQ multiplex PCR; TCRdb keeps only in-frame clonotypes and omits some of them. The data show about 200,000 clones, about 88% seen once. Sequenced sample: peripheral blood. Source of these receptors: a man aged 50-60 years with COVID-19, enrolled during active disease.

The rearrangement joins TRBV5-1 to TRBJ2-5; possible D gene TRBD1, 6 bases. The CDR3 is made up of 14 amino acids. Germline lookup yields CDR1 SGHRS and CDR2 YFSETQ. V was clipped by 4 bases and J by 3 bases, with 13 bases between them. In nucleotides, the CDR3 is TGCGCCAGCAGCGCAGGACAGTTAGAAGAGACCCAGTACTTC. Translating gives CASSAGQLEETQYF.

The chain links TRBV5-1 to TRBJ2-1, with D hard to call. Germline CDR1 reads SGHRS; CDR2 reads YFSETQ. The CDR3 loop spans 16 amino acids. Trimming stripped 1 base from V and 2 bases from J, with 13 bases between. The CDR3 sequence: CASSLLGSVAYNEQFF. The CDR3 nucleotides read TGCGCCAGCAGCTTGCTCGGTTCCGTGGCCTACAATGAGCAGTTCTTC.

The chain combines TRBV5-1 with TRBJ1-6; D unclear. In germline, CDR1 is SGHRS, CDR2 YFSETQ. CDR3 size: 15 residues. V shed 2 bases and J shed 3 bases, with 9 bases lying between them. The chain's CDR3 is CASSFWGGYNSPLHF. The CDR3 DNA follows: TGCGCCAGCAGCTTTTGGGGAGGCTATAATTCACCCCTCCACTTT.

The chain carries TRBV5-1 and TRBJ2-3, with 11 positions matching TRBD2. This CDR3 is built from 16 residues. The V segment lost 3 bases and the J segment 2 bases; nucleotides outside the gene matches: 5. CDR1 SGHRS and CDR2 YFSETQ come from the germline V gene. Here the CDR3 DNA reads TGCGCCAGCAGCTGGGGGACTAGCGGAAACACAGATACGCAGTATTTT. Translated: CASSWGTSGNTDTQYF.

The CDR3 bases are TGTGCCTCCACCGGGGGAAACTATAATTCACCCCTCCACTTT. Its protein product is CASTGGNYNSPLHF. The chain combines TRBV6-1 with TRBJ1-6; a weak D match, TRBD1 (5 bases). CDR3 length: 14 amino acids. The V end lost 11 bases, the J end lost 3 bases, and 14 bases lay between the germline ends. In germline, CDR1 is MNHNS, CDR2 SASEGT.

The chain joins TRBV5-6 to TRBJ2-7, with 11 bases matching TRBD2. Looked up from germline, CDR1 is SGHDT and CDR2 is YYEEEE. This CDR3 contains 14 residues. V gave up 3 bases and J gave up 6 bases; unmatched junction bases: 5. CDR3 DNA sequence: TGTGCCAGCAGCTCAACTAGCGGGAGTACCGAGCAGTACTTC. Amino acid sequence: CASSSTSGSTEQYF.

The chain links TRBV6-5 to TRBJ1-4; D ambiguous. The V gene lost 0 bases and the J gene lost 5 bases, with 10 bases spanning the gap. The CDR3 sequence is 15 residues long. Germline V lookup: CDR1 MNHEY, CDR2 SVGAGI. Here the CDR3 DNA reads TGTGCCAGCAGTTACTCCGGGGAGCCGAATGAAAAACTGTTTTTT. Protein: CASSYSGEPNEKLFF.

This rearrangement joins TRBV11-2 to TRBJ2-1; 9 bases are shared with TRBD2. The germline V gene has CDR1 SGHAT and CDR2 FQNNGV. V lost 5 bases to trimming and J lost 8 bases; unmatched junction nucleotides: 16. The CDR3 runs 17 residues. CDR3 protein: CASSLRSGSVILYEQFF. DNA for the CDR3: TGTGCCAGCAGCCTCCGTAGCGGGAGTGTGATTCTGTATGAGCAGTTCTTC.

The CDR3 DNA is TGCGCCAGCGGTGACGGGGACATACAGTTCTACGAGCAGTACTTC. The encoded protein is CASGDGDIQFYEQYF. This chain joins TRBV5-1 and TRBJ2-7; D perhaps matches TRBD1 (6 bases). V lost 7 bases to trimming and J lost 3 bases, with 20 bases between them. The CDR3 consists of 15 residues. Germline V gene data show CDR1 as SGHRS and CDR2 as YFSETQ.

This clone was detected a few times. The rearrangement joins TRBV6-5 to TRBJ1-1, with 7 nucleotides matching TRBD1. The germline CDR1 and CDR2 sequences are MNHEY and SVGAGI. V gave up 5 bases and J gave up 4 bases; unmatched junction bases: 4. The CDR3 is 13 amino acids. DNA for the CDR3: TGTGCCAGCAGTCTGCAGGGGGGCACTGAAGCTTTCTTT. Amino acid sequence: CASSLQGGTEAFF.

The rearrangement joins TRBV10-1 to TRBJ2-5; TRBD2 agrees at 13 bases. The length of the CDR3 is 15 residues. Trimming cost V 2 bases and J 3 bases; bases outside gene matches: 0. The germline V gene has CDR1 WNHNN and CDR2 SYGVQD (reference sequence). CDR3 bases: TGCGCCAGCAGTGAGGGGACTAGCGGGAAAGAGACCCAGTACTTC. This codes for CASSEGTSGKETQYF.

The V call is TRBV3-1 (or the pseudogene TRBV3-2), the J call TRBJ1-1, with TRBD1 matching over 9 bases. V was pared by 4 bases and J by 4 bases, with 7 bases of the junction left unmatched. This CDR3 region has 15 residues. Germline assignment: CDR1 LGHDT and CDR2 YNNKEL (reference sequence). The CDR3 DNA sequence: TGTGCCAGCAGCCCAGAACAGGGGGCGCGCACTGAAGCTTTCTTT. Protein sequence: CASSPEQGARTEAFF.

The rearrangement joins TRBV7-9 to TRBJ2-1; TRBD1 agrees at 8 bases. Germline V CDR1 and CDR2: SEHNR, FQNEAQ (reference sequence). This CDR3 is 15 amino acids long. The ends lost 2 bases at V and 4 bases at J; junction bases unmatched: 4. CDR3 amino acids: CASSLQQGGYNEQFF. The CDR3 DNA sequence: TGTGCCAGCAGCTTACAACAGGGGGGTTACAATGAGCAGTTCTTC.

This clone was found a few times. The chain combines TRBV15 with TRBJ2-2, with D hard to call. Germline loops: CDR1 LNHNV, CDR2 YYDKDF (reference sequence). This CDR3 spans 14 amino acids. Deletions cut 0 bases from V and 8 bases from J, with 10 bases between. As DNA, the CDR3 is TGTGCCACCAGCAGAGACCCGCTGAGTGGGGAGCTGTTTTTT. Translating gives CATSRDPLSGELFF.

The V call is TRBV4-2, the J call TRBJ1-5; possible D gene TRBD1, 5 bases. The CDR3 loop spans 16 amino acids. Germline lookup yields CDR1 LGHNA and CDR2 YNFKEQ. V lost 0 bases, J lost 7 bases, and 16 bases lay in between. CDR3 nucleotide sequence: TGTGCCAGCAGCCAAGATAGACAGTGGGCGATACAGCCCCAGCATTTT. Amino acid sequence: CASSQDRQWAIQPQHF.

This chain uses TRBV6-2 or TRBV6-3 with TRBJ2-1, with TRBD2 identical over 9 bases. Germline assignment: CDR1 MNHEY and CDR2 SVGEGT. CDR3 length: 15 amino acids. J gave up 8 bases and V 2 bases, and 7 bases lay outside the gene matches. The CDR3 nucleotides read TGTGCCAGCAGTTACGGGCTAGCGGGAAATGATGAGCAGTTCTTC. Its translation: CASSYGLAGNDEQFF.

The chain carries TRBV11-2 and TRBJ1-3; D is perhaps TRBD1 (5 bases). The germline gives CDR1 SGHAT, CDR2 FQNNGV. The V end was cut by 0 bases, the J end by 2 bases, with 14 bases between. The CDR3 length is 17 residues. CDR3 loop: CASSLEGGGWAGNTIYF. The CDR3 DNA reads as TGTGCCAGCAGCTTAGAAGGCGGGGGATGGGCTGGAAACACCATATATTTT. The complete variable domain, with remaining parts taken from reference TRBV11-2 and TRBJ1-3, reads EAGVAQSPRYKIIEKRQSVAFWCNPISGHATLYWYQQILGQGPKLLIQFQNNGVVDDSQLPKDRFSAERLKGVDSTLKIQPAKLEDSAVYLCASSLEGGGWAGNTIYFGEGSWLTVV.

The rearrangement joins TRBV2 to TRBJ1-5; no definite D call. The germline gives CDR1 SNHLY, CDR2 FYNNEI. Trimming cost V 2 bases and J 0 bases, with 11 bases left between them. The CDR3 is 16 residues long. CDR3 nucleotide sequence: TGTGCCAGCAGTGAAAGGAGGGCGAATAGCAATCAGCCCCAGCATTTT. Amino acid sequence: CASSERRANSNQPQHF.

The chain carries TRBV5-1 and TRBJ1-1; weak D call: TRBD1 (5 bases). Trimming removed 3 bases at V and 1 base at J, with 13 bases between. The CDR3 spans 15 residues. Germline V CDR1 and CDR2: SGHRS, YFSETQ. CDR3 bases: TGCGCCAGCAGCTGGTTTAGCGGGGGGAACACTGAAGCTTTCTTT. It specifies CASSWFSGGNTEAFF.